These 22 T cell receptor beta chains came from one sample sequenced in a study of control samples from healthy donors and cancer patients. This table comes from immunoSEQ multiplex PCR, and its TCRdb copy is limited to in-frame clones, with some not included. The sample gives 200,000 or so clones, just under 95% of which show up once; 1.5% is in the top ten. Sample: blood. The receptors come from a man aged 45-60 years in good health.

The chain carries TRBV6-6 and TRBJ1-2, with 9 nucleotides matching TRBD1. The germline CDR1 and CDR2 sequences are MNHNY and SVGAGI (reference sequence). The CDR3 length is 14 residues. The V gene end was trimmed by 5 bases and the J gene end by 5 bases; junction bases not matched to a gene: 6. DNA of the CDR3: TGTGCCAGCAGTACGGGACAGGGACTTTATGGCTACACCTTC. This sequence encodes CASSTGQGLYGYTF.

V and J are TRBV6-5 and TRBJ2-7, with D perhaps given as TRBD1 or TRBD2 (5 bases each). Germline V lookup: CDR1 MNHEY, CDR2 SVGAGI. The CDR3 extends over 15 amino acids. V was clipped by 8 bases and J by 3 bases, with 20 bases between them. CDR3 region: CASRSRDLSNYEQYF. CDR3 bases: TGTGCCAGCCGGTCACGGGACCTTTCCAACTACGAGCAGTACTTC.

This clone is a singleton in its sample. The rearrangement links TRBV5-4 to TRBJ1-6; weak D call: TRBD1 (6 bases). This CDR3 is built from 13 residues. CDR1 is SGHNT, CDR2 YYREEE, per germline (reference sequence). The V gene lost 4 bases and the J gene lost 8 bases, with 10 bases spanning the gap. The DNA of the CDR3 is TGTGCCAGCAGCACGGACAGAGATTCACCCCTCCACTTT. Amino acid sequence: CASSTDRDSPLHF. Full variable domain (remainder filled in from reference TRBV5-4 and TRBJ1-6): ETGVTQSPTHLIKTRGQQVTLRCSSQSGHNTVSWYQQALGQGPQFIFQYYREEENGRGNFPPRFSGLQFPNYSSELNVNALELDDSALYLCASSTDRDSPLHFGNGTRLTVT.

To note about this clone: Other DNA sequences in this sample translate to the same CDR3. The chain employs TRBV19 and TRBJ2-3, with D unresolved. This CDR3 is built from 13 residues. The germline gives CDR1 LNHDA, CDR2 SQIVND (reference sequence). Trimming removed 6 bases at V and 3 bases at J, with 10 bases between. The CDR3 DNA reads TGTGCCAGTAGGGTAGGGCGGACAGATACGCAGTATTTT. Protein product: CASRVGRTDTQYF.

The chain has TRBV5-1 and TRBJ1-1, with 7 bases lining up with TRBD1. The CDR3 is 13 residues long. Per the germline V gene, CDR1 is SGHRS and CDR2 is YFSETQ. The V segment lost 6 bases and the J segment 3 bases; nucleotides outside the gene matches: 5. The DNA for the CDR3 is TGCGCCAGCACCTTACAGGGGTACACTGAAGCTTTCTTT. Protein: CASTLQGYTEAFF. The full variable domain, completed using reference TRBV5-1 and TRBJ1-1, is KAGVTQTPRYLIKTRGQQVTLSCSPISGHRSVSWYQQTPGQGLQFLFEYFSETQRNKGNFPGRFSGRQFSNSRSEMNVSTLELGDSALYLCASTLQGYTEAFFGQGTRLTVV.

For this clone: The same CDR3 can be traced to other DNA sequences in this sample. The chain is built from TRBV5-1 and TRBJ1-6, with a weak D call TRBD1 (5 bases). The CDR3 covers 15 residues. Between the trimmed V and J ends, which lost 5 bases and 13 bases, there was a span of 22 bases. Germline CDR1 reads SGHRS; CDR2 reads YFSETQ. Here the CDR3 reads CASRGVSQGPSPLHF. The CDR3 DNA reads TGCGCCAGCAGGGGGGTTTCGCAGGGACCCTCGCCCCTCCACTTT. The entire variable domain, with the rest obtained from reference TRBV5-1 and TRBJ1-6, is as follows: KAGVTQTPRYLIKTRGQQVTLSCSPISGHRSVSWYQQTPGQGLQFLFEYFSETQRNKGNFPGRFSGRQFSNSRSEMNVSTLELGDSALYLCASRGVSQGPSPLHFGNGTRLTVT.

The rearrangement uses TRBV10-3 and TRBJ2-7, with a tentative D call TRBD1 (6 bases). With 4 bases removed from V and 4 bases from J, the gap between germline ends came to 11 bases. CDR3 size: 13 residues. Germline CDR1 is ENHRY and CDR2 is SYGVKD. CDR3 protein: CAISAGGDYEQYF. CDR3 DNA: TGTGCCATCAGTGCTGGGGGCGATTACGAGCAGTACTTC.

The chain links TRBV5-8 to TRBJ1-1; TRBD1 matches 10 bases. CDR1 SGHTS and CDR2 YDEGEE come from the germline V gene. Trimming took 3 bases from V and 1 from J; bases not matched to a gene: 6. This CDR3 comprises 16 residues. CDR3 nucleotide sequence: TGTGCCAGCAGCTGGACAGGGGGATTATGGAACACTGAAGCTTTCTTT. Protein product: CASSWTGGLWNTEAFF.

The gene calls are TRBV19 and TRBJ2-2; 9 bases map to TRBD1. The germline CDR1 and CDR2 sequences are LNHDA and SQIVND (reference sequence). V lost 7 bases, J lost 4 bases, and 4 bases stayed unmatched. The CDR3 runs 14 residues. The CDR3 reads CASNQQGATGELFF. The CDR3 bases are TGTGCCAGTAACCAACAGGGGGCCACCGGGGAGCTGTTTTTT.

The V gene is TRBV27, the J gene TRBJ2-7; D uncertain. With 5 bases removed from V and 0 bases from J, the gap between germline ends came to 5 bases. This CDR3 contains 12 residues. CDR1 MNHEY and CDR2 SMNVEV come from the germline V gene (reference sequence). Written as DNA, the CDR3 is TGTGCCAGCAGTCGGAGCTCCTACGAGCAGTACTTC. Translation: CASSRSSYEQYF.

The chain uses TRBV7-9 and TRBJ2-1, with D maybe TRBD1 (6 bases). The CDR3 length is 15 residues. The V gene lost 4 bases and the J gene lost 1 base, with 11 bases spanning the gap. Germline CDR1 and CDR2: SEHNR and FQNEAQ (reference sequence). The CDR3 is CASSYEGESYNEQFF. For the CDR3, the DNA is TGTGCCAGCAGCTACGAGGGGGAGTCCTACAATGAGCAGTTCTTC.

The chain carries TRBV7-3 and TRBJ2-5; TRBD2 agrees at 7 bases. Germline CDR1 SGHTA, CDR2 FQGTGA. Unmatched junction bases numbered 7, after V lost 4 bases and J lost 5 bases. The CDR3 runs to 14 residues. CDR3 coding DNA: TGTGCCAGCAGCTCTCTGGGAGGGGACGAGACCCAGTACTTC. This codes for CASSSLGGDETQYF. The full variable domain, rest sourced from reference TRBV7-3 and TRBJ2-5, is GAGVSQTPSNKVTEKGKYVELRCDPISGHTALYWYRQSLGQGPEFLIYFQGTGAADDSGLPNDRFFAVRPEGSVSTLKIQRTERGDSAVYLCASSSLGGDETQYFGPGTRLLVL.

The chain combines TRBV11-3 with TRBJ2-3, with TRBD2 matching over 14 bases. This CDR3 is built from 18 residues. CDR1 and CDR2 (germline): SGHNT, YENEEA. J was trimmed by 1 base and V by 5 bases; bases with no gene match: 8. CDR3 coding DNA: TGTGCCAGCAGCCCCGGGACTAGCGGGGGAAGGGGCACAGATACGCAGTATTTT. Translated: CASSPGTSGGRGTDTQYF.

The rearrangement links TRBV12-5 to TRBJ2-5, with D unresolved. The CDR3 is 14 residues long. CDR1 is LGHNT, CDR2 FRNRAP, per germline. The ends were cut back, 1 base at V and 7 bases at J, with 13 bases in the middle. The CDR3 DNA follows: TGTGCTAGTGGTTTGGACGCGCCCTACGGGACCCAGTACTTC. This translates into CASGLDAPYGTQYF. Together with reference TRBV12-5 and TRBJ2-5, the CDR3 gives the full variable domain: DARVTQTPRHKVTEMGQEVTMRCQPILGHNTVFWYRQTMMQGLELLAYFRNRAPLDDSGMPKDRFSAEMPDATLATLKIQPSEPRDSAVYFCASGLDAPYGTQYFGPGTRLLVL.

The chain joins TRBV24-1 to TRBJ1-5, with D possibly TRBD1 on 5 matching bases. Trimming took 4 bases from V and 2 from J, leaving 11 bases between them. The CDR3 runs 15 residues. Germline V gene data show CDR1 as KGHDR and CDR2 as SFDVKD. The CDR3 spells CATSEDSPGNQPQHF. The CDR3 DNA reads TGTGCCACCAGTGAAGACAGTCCTGGCAATCAGCCCCAGCATTTT.

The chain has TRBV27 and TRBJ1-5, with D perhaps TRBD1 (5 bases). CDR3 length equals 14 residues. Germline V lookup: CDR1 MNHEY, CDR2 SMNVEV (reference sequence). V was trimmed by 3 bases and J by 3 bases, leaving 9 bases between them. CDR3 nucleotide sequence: TGTGCCAGCAGTTTTGGGGGGACCAATCAGCCCCAGCATTTT. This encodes CASSFGGTNQPQHF.

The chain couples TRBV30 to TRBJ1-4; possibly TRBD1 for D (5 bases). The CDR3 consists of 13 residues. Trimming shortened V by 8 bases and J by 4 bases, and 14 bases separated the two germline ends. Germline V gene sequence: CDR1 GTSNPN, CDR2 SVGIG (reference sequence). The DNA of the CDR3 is TGTGCCCGGTCGAGGGGACTTAATGAAAAACTGTTTTTT. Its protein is CARSRGLNEKLFF.

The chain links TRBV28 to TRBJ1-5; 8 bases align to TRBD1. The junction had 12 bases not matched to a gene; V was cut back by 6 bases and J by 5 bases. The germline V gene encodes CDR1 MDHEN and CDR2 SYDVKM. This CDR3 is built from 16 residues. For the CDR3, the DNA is TGTGCCAGCAGCTCCCCCCCCGGGACAGGCGATCAGCCCCAGCATTTT. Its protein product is CASSSPPGTGDQPQHF.

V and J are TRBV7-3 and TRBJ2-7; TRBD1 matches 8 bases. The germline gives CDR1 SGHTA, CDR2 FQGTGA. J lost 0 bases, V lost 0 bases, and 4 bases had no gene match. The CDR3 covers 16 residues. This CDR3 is CASSLTKGTGSYEQYF. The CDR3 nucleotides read TGTGCCAGCAGCTTAACGAAGGGGACAGGCTCCTACGAGCAGTACTTC.

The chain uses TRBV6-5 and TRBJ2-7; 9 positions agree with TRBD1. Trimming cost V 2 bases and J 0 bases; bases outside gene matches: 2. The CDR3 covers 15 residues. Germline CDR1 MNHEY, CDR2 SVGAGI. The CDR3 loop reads CASSYGGQGSYEQYF. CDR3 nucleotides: TGTGCCAGCAGTTACGGGGGACAGGGCTCCTACGAGCAGTACTTC.

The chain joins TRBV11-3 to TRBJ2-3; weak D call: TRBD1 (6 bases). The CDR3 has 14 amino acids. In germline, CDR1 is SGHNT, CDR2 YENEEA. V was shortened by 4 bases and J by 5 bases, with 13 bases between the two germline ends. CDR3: CASSSGVKRDTQYF. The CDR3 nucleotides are TGTGCCAGCAGCTCAGGGGTTAAGAGAGATACGCAGTATTTT.

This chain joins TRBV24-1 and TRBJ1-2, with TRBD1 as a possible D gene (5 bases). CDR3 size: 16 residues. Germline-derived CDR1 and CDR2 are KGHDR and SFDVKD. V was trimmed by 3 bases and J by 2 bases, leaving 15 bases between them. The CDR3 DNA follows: TGTGCCACCAGTGATCCGGGACCGAAATCCAACTATGGCTACACCTTC. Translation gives CATSDPGPKSNYGYTF.